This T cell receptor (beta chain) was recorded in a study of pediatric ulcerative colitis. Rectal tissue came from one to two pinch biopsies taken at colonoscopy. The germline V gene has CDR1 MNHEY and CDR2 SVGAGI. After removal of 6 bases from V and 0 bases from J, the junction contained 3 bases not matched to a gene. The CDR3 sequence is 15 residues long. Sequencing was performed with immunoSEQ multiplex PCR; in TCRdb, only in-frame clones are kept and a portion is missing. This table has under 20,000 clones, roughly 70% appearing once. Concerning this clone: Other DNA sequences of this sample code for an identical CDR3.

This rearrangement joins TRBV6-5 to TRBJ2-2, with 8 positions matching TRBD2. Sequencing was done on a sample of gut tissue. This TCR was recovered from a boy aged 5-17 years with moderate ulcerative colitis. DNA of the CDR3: TGTGCCAGCAGGCGGGGACTAGCGAACACCGGGGAGCTGTTTTTT. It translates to CASRRGLANTGELFF.